This TCR beta chain was identified in a study of OX40 agonist ivuxolimab in advanced cancers. Per the germline V gene, CDR1 is SEHNR and CDR2 is FQNEAQ (reference sequence). The CDR3 covers 14 residues. The V and J ends lost 1 base and 9 bases respectively, with 13 bases between them. Clones were read by immunoSEQ multiplex PCR, and TCRdb kept only the in-frame ones, dropping some. This table has about 61,000 clones, 80% to 90% appearing once. This chain links TRBV7-9 with TRBJ2-1; a weak D match, TRBD2 (5 bases). The source material was CD4+ or CD8+ T cells sorted from blood, sampled in a trial of the OX40 agonist ivuxolimab. The sequence derives from an adult with an advanced solid tumor such as melanoma, head and neck, liver or kidney cancer. The CDR3 DNA follows: TGTGCCAGCAGCTTAGTGGGAGTCTCAACTGAGCAGTTCTTC. Its translation: CASSLVGVSTEQFF.